Below, one TCR beta chain is given with its context. The sample originates from a study of shared clonotypes between healthy human individuals. Germline CDR1 is KGHSH and CDR2 is LQKENI. The CDR3 is 14 amino acids. V was shortened by 8 bases and J by 2 bases, with 14 bases between the two germline ends. Clones were read by immunoSEQ multiplex PCR, and TCRdb kept only the in-frame ones, dropping some. This sample has approximately 88,000 clones, with 68% found just once. The receptor's source is a man aged 30 to 45 in good health. The rearrangement links TRBV18 to TRBJ2-3; a weak D match, TRBD1 (6 bases). The sample consisted of memory CD8+ T cells sorted from blood. Subset in this sample: CD45RO+ cells pooled with CCR7-negative TemRA cells. The CDR3 nucleotides are TGTGCCAGCCTACAGGGTATCTACACAGATACGCAGTATTTT. Its translation: CASLQGIYTDTQYF.